This TCR beta chain emerged from a study of technical replicates of blood from several donors. Method: immunoSEQ multiplex PCR; TCRdb's copy keeps in-frame clones and lacks some. The table has some 94,000 clones, about 95% seen once. V was cut by 5 bases and J by 5 bases, with 10 bases left in between. Germline loops: CDR1 SGDLS, CDR2 YYNGEE. The CDR3 is 13 residues long. Sequencing was performed on T cells isolated from PBMCs. The sequence came from a human donor in good health. The chain employs TRBV9 and TRBJ2-2; TRBD2 might be the D (6 bases). CDR3 DNA sequence: TGTGCCAGCAGAAACCGGGGGACCGGGGAGCTGTTTTTT. Translating gives CASRNRGTGELFF.